This is a list of T cell receptor beta chains from one sample in a study of CD8+ T cells in alopecia areata. The data were produced by immunoSEQ multiplex PCR, yet TCRdb's version contains in-frame clones alone and is incomplete. The sample yields some 200,000 clones, more than 45% seen once. Sequenced material: CD4+ T cells sorted from blood, taken at week 4, from a patient treated with tofacitinib. These receptors all stem from a human donor with alopecia areata. Both conserved end residues are part of each CDR3. D genes are given only for firm matches. Rows may omit the clone size; those that give it use once, few, many or a size class.

.	.	TRBV7-8	TRBJ2-5	CASSLGGQETQYF	TGTGCCAGCAGCTTGGGCGGTCAAGAGACCCAGTACTTC
.	TRBD2	TRBV5-1	TRBJ2-1	CASSLTATSGGRNEQFF	TGCGCCAGCAGCTTAACCGCGACTAGCGGGGGGAGAAATGAGCAGTTCTTC
.	.	TRBV7-2	TRBJ2-4	CASSLAHRRSLNIQYF	TGTGCCAGCAGCTTAGCGCACCGGCGTTCTCTCAACATTCAGTACTTC
.	TRBD1	TRBV10-3	TRBJ2-5	CAISAPRTGEGETQYF	TGTGCCATCAGTGCCCCCCGGACAGGGGAGGGAGAGACCCAGTACTTC
.	.	TRBV11-3	TRBJ2-1	CASSLAMGGDEQFF	TGTGCCAGCAGCTTAGCTATGGGGGGCGATGAGCAGTTCTTC
many	.	TRBV5-1	TRBJ2-1	CASSITSRNSNEQFF	TGCGCCAGCAGCATAACTAGCCGAAATTCCAATGAGCAGTTCTTC
many	TRBD2	TRBV5-1	TRBJ2-5	CASSLAGRGASQETQYF	TGCGCCAGCAGCTTGGCCGGGAGGGGAGCCTCCCAAGAGACCCAGTACTTC
.	.	TRBV7-2	TRBJ1-1	CASSDDAGSKNTEAFF	TGTGCCAGCAGCGACGACGCCGGGAGCAAGAACACTGAAGCTTTCTTT
.	.	TRBV27	TRBJ1-2	CASSPIQGGAYGYTF	TGTGCCAGCAGTCCAATCCAGGGAGGAGCCTATGGCTACACCTTC
once	.	TRBV4-3	TRBJ1-1	CASSQDGRGPGNTEAFF	TGCGCCAGCAGCCAAGATGGCAGGGGTCCGGGCAACACTGAAGCTTTCTTT
few	.	TRBV18	TRBJ2-1	CASSPPSQTRGAEQFF	TGTGCCAGCTCACCACCGAGCCAGACTAGAGGGGCTGAGCAGTTCTTC